What follows are 17 T cell receptor beta chains derived from one specimen sequenced in a study of radiotherapy plus CTLA-4 blockade in lung cancer. Sequenced by immunoSEQ multiplex PCR; TCRdb stores in-frame clones only, minus some. Of 52,000 or so clones detected, roughly three quarters appear once; the ten largest clones hold about 2.9%. This sample comprised peripheral blood, obtained from a patient treated with radiotherapy plus ipilimumab. The receptors stem from a human donor with non-small cell lung cancer who had a partial response to radiotherapy plus ipilimumab.

Remarks on this clone: Within the sample, other DNA sequences also encode this same CDR3. The V and J genes are TRBV5-1 and TRBJ1-1; no firm D call. V lost 0 bases to trimming and J lost 0 bases, with 6 bases between them. The CDR3 loop spans 14 amino acids. CDR1 is SGHRS and CDR2 is YFSETQ in the germline V gene. CDR3: CASSLDSVNTEAFF. In nucleotides, the CDR3 is TGCGCCAGCAGCTTGGATTCAGTGAACACTGAAGCTTTCTTT.

V usage is TRBV12-1 and J usage is TRBJ2-5; TRBD1 is taken as the D call from the table, unchecked against the DNA. TRBV12-1 is listed as a pseudogene. The CDR3 spans 15 residues. CDR3 in amino acids: CASSFVQGCQETQYF. DNA for the CDR3: TGTGCCAGCAGCTTTGTGCAGGGGTGTCAAGAGACCCAGTACTTC.

The gene calls are TRBV7-8 and TRBJ2-3, with 9 bases fitting TRBD1. This CDR3 has 12 amino acids. The junction had 7 bases not matched to a gene; V was cut back by 5 bases and J by 13 bases. Germline-derived CDR1 and CDR2 are SGHVS and FQNEAQ. CDR3 sequence (DNA): TGTGCCAGCAGCCTCCGGACAGGGGAGAAGTATTTT. Its translation is CASSLRTGEKYF.

The chain employs TRBV30 and TRBJ2-1; D gene uncertain. There are 11 residues in the CDR3. Germline V gives CDR1 GTSNPN, CDR2 SVGIG (reference sequence). V shed 2 bases and J shed 5 bases, with 4 bases lying between them. The CDR3 nucleotides read TGTGCCTGGAGTTTAGACAATGAGCAGTTCTTC. This sequence encodes CAWSLDNEQFF.

This chain connects TRBV28 to TRBJ2-7; TRBD1 matches at 7 bases. The length of the CDR3 is 15 residues. In germline, CDR1 is MDHEN, CDR2 SYDVKM. With 3 bases clipped from V and 0 bases from J, the junction kept 5 bases outside the gene matches. The CDR3 DNA follows: TGTGCCAGCAGTTTTGAGGGGGCGAACTCCTACGAGCAGTACTTC. Translating it yields CASSFEGANSYEQYF.

The V gene is TRBV6-1, the J gene TRBJ2-5; TRBD1 agrees at 7 bases. The junction had 1 base not matched to a gene; V was cut back by 5 bases and J by 4 bases. The CDR3 is made up of 12 amino acids. The germline V gene has CDR1 MNHNS and CDR2 SASEGT. CDR3 DNA: TGTGCCAGCAGTAGACAGGGAGAGACCCAGTACTTC. It codes for CASSRQGETQYF.

The chain is built from TRBV7-2 and TRBJ1-6; a weak D match, TRBD1 (5 bases). The CDR3 consists of 17 residues. Germline lookup yields CDR1 SGHTA and CDR2 FQGNSA. Trimming pared 4 bases from V and 8 bases from J, leaving 21 bases between. CDR3 DNA: TGTGCCAGCAGCTCCGAGGGTGGGGCAGGGAGGTATTCACCCCTCCACTTT. Amino acid sequence: CASSSEGGAGRYSPLHF.

The chain has TRBV5-5 and TRBJ1-1, with 8 bases fitting TRBD1. V shed 5 bases, J shed 5 bases, and the junction held 5 bases outside the gene matches. Per germline, CDR1 SGHKS and CDR2 YYEKEE (reference sequence). The length of the CDR3 is 13 residues. The CDR3 region is CASSPGGRTEAFF. As DNA, the CDR3 is TGTGCCAGCAGTCCAGGGGGCAGGACTGAAGCTTTCTTT.

The chain couples TRBV7-9 to TRBJ1-2; 12 bases fit TRBD1. The CDR3 is 16 amino acids. Germline V gives CDR1 SEHNR, CDR2 FQNEAQ (reference sequence). J gave up 4 bases and V 5 bases, and 8 bases lay outside the gene matches. In DNA form, the CDR3 reads TGTGCCAGCAGCCCAGCGGGACAGGGGGCTATCTATGGCTACACCTTC. It specifies CASSPAGQGAIYGYTF.

This clone was seen only a few times. The chain is built from TRBV9 and TRBJ1-5; maybe TRBD1 (5 bases). The V and J ends lost 3 bases and 5 bases respectively, with 18 bases between them. The CDR3 runs 16 residues. CDR1 is SGDLS, CDR2 YYNGEE, per germline. The CDR3 nucleotides are TGTGCCAGCAGCGAAGATGGTCACAGGAGGGATCAGCCCCAGCATTTT. Its protein is CASSEDGHRRDQPQHF.

J is TRBJ2-1 and V is TRBV11-3, with a weak D call TRBD1 (6 bases). Germline V lookup: CDR1 SGHNT, CDR2 YENEEA. This CDR3 spans 13 amino acids. The V end lost 3 bases, the J end lost 4 bases, and 7 bases lay between the germline ends. In nucleotides, the CDR3 is TGTGCCAGCAGCTTCGGACAGTACAATGAGCAGTTCTTC. Translated, it gives CASSFGQYNEQFF. The variable domain in full, with the rest retrieved from reference TRBV11-3 and TRBJ2-1, is EAGVVQSPRYKIIEKKQPVAFWCNPISGHNTLYWYLQNLGQGPELLIRYENEEAVDDSQLPKDRFSAERLKGVDSTLKIQPAELGDSAVYLCASSFGQYNEQFFGPGTRLTVL.

In DNA form, the CDR3 reads TGTGCCAGCAGCCTCGGACAGGGGGTCACTGAAGCTTTCTTT. Its protein product is CASSLGQGVTEAFF. The gene calls are TRBV7-9 and TRBJ1-1; 10 bases line up with TRBD1. Trimming took 5 bases from V and 4 from J; bases not matched to a gene: 4. In germline, CDR1 is SEHNR, CDR2 FQNEAQ (reference sequence). The CDR3 sequence is 14 residues long.

This clone appeared a single time. The V gene is TRBV28, the J gene TRBJ2-3, with D possibly being TRBD1 (6 bases). Germline-derived CDR1 and CDR2 are MDHEN and SYDVKM. The CDR3 is 16 residues long. V was clipped by 6 bases and J by 2 bases, with 18 bases between them. This CDR3 reads CASSPTGGLLTDTQYF. The DNA of the CDR3 is TGTGCCAGCAGCCCGACAGGCGGTTTACTCACAGATACGCAGTATTTT.

The gene calls are TRBV13 and TRBJ2-6; maybe TRBD1 (6 bases). Trimming took off 5 bases at V and 0 bases at J, with 14 bases between the two ends. Per germline, CDR1 PRHDT and CDR2 FYEKMQ (reference sequence). This CDR3 spans 17 amino acids. The CDR3 coding sequence is TGTGCCAGCAGCAACCGGGACATCCTCTCTGGGGCCAACGTCCTGACTTTC. Protein sequence: CASSNRDILSGANVLTF.

This rearrangement joins TRBV5-1 to TRBJ2-3; 7 bases match TRBD2. The germline gives CDR1 SGHRS, CDR2 YFSETQ. The CDR3 extends over 17 amino acids. V lost 0 bases to trimming and J lost 0 bases; unmatched junction nucleotides: 7. The CDR3 is CASSLVGGGTSTDTQYF. CDR3 DNA sequence: TGCGCCAGCAGCTTGGTTGGCGGGGGAACTAGCACAGATACGCAGTATTTT.

V and J are TRBV28 and TRBJ1-2, with D possibly being TRBD1 (5 bases). The CDR3 has 14 amino acids. V shed 3 bases and J shed 3 bases, with 11 bases lying between them. Germline-derived CDR1 and CDR2 are MDHEN and SYDVKM. CDR3 nucleotide sequence: TGTGCCAGCAGTTTTTTGGGCAGGGACTATGGCTACACCTTC. It translates to CASSFLGRDYGYTF.

Only a few counts were recorded for this clone. The chain joins TRBV5-4 to TRBJ1-2; TRBD1 might be the D (5 bases). There are 13 residues in the CDR3. Deletions cut 4 bases from V and 8 bases from J, with 15 bases between. Germline assignment: CDR1 SGHNT and CDR2 YYREEE (reference sequence). The CDR3 protein is CASSPDSTGGYTF. CDR3 in DNA: TGTGCCAGCAGCCCCGACAGTACTGGAGGCTACACCTTC. The variable domain in full, with the rest retrieved from reference TRBV5-4 and TRBJ1-2, is ETGVTQSPTHLIKTRGQQVTLRCSSQSGHNTVSWYQQALGQGPQFIFQYYREEENGRGNFPPRFSGLQFPNYSSELNVNALELDDSALYLCASSPDSTGGYTFGSGTRLTVV.